This entry lists 19 T cell receptor beta chains sequenced from one sample in a study of T cell responses to AZD1222 COVID-19 vaccine. This table comes from immunoSEQ multiplex PCR, and its TCRdb copy is limited to in-frame clones, with some not included. The data hold about 120,000 clones, with roughly 91% observed a single time. The source was peripheral blood, collected 28 days after the second AZD1222 dose. The receptor source for this set is an adult who received the AZD1222 COVID-19 vaccine.

J is TRBJ1-1 and V is TRBV24-1, with 8 nucleotides matching TRBD1. Germline CDR1 and CDR2: KGHDR and SFDVKD. V was pared by 7 bases and J by 4 bases, with 13 bases of the junction left unmatched. The CDR3 loop spans 16 amino acids. In DNA, the CDR3 is TGTGCCACCAGGATAGGTGGTGGACAGGGTGGCACTGAAGCTTTCTTT. As protein: CATRIGGGQGGTEAFF.

The rearrangement uses TRBV7-3 and TRBJ1-2; D is ambiguous. There are 14 residues in the CDR3. The germline CDR1 and CDR2 sequences are SGHTA and FQGTGA. Trimming shortened V by 4 bases and J by 1 base, and 10 bases separated the two germline ends. The CDR3: CASSSRAVNYGYTF. The CDR3 DNA sequence: TGTGCCAGCAGCTCCCGGGCGGTTAACTATGGCTACACCTTC.

Only a few counts were recorded for this clone. The chain carries TRBV12-5 and TRBJ1-2; 8 bases align to TRBD1. There are 14 residues in the CDR3. V lost 4 bases and J lost 3; bases outside the gene matches: 4. Germline V lookup: CDR1 LGHNT, CDR2 FRNRAP. The DNA of the CDR3 is TGTGCTAGTGGTTCGACAGGGGTAGACTATGGCTACACCTTC. It is translated as CASGSTGVDYGYTF.

This chain links TRBV27 with TRBJ2-7; 8 nucleotides line up with TRBD1. V shed 5 bases, J shed 4 bases, and the junction held 13 bases outside the gene matches. Germline V gene lookup returns CDR1 MNHEY and CDR2 SMNVEV (reference sequence). This CDR3 has 16 residues. The CDR3 bases are TGTGCCAGCAGTGTCCGGGACAGGATTAACCTATACGAGCAGTACTTC. Translating gives CASSVRDRINLYEQYF.

V and J are TRBV28 and TRBJ1-5; D might be TRBD1 (5 bases). Germline V lookup: CDR1 MDHEN, CDR2 SYDVKM. This CDR3 spans 15 amino acids. Trimming stripped 8 bases from V and 4 bases from J, with 18 bases between. The DNA for the CDR3 is TGTGCCAGCGATACTCCCGGGACCCAAAATCAGCCCCAGCATTTT. Translated: CASDTPGTQNQPQHF.

V usage is TRBV19 and J usage is TRBJ2-5, with 12 bases identical to TRBD2. Germline CDR1 reads LNHDA; CDR2 reads SQIVND (reference sequence). V shed 3 bases, J shed 1 base, and the junction held 0 bases outside the gene matches. The CDR3 contains 15 residues. The CDR3 region is CASSMGLAGQETQYF. The CDR3 DNA reads TGTGCCAGTAGTATGGGACTAGCGGGCCAAGAGACCCAGTACTTC.

This chain uses TRBV30 with TRBJ2-7, with a possible D match to TRBD1 (7 bases). Deletions cut 5 bases from V and 3 bases from J, with 14 bases between. The CDR3 loop spans 13 amino acids. Germline V CDR1 and CDR2: GTSNPN, SVGIG (reference sequence). CDR3 nucleotides: TGTGCCTGGCAGGGGGGAGTTCTCTACGAGCAGTACTTC. Amino acid sequence: CAWQGGVLYEQYF.

The V gene is TRBV18, the J gene TRBJ2-5; no clear D gene. Looked up from germline, CDR1 is KGHSH and CDR2 is LQKENI. This CDR3 has 11 amino acids. Trimming left V 3 bases short and J 4 bases short, with 3 bases between. CDR3 nucleotide sequence: TGTGCCAGCTCACCGGCAGAGACCCAGTACTTC. It encodes CASSPAETQYF.

The CDR3 bases are TGTGCCAGCAGCCAAGTTTTCGCTAGCGGGAGTGAGACCCAGTACTTC. This gives the protein CASSQVFASGSETQYF. This chain links TRBV3-1 (or the pseudogene TRBV3-2) with TRBJ2-5; 10 bases fit TRBD2. CDR1 and CDR2 (germline): LGHDT, YNNKEL (reference sequence). This CDR3 comprises 16 residues. V was clipped by 1 base and J by 5 bases; unmatched bases: 7.

V is TRBV6-5 and J is TRBJ1-2; D not certain. V was cut by 6 bases and J by 6 bases, with 17 bases left in between. The CDR3 runs to 14 residues. Germline lookup yields CDR1 MNHEY and CDR2 SVGAGI. The CDR3 region has the DNA TGTGCCAGCAGGGCTGACACGTCTCGGGATGGCTACACCTTC. Translating gives CASRADTSRDGYTF.

The CDR3 is CASSEYTGYTF. The CDR3 DNA sequence: TGTGCCAGCAGTGAATATACCGGCTACACCTTC. V usage is TRBV25-1 and J usage is TRBJ1-2; no reliable D call. The V gene lost 0 bases and the J gene lost 8 bases, with 4 bases spanning the gap. This CDR3 region has 11 residues. CDR1 and CDR2 from the germline V gene are MGHDK and SYGVNS.

V and J are TRBV3-1 (or the pseudogene TRBV3-2) and TRBJ2-3, with 9 bases that match TRBD1. V trimming: 2 bases; J trimming: 4 bases; junction bases outside the gene matches: 10. The CDR3 totals 17 residues. Germline V gene lookup returns CDR1 LGHDT and CDR2 YNNKEL (reference sequence). CDR3 amino acids: CASSQPSGTGRSDTQYF. The CDR3, as DNA: TGTGCCAGCAGCCAACCTTCCGGGACAGGGAGATCAGATACGCAGTATTTT.

This chain uses TRBV7-2 with TRBJ1-2; 7 bases map to TRBD1. From germline, CDR1 is SGHTA and CDR2 FQGNSA. V lost 3 bases, J lost 3 bases, and 4 bases stayed unmatched. This CDR3 contains 14 residues. CDR3 sequence reads: CASSLGGGHYGYTF. The CDR3 bases are TGTGCCAGCAGCTTGGGAGGGGGCCACTATGGCTACACCTTC.

The CDR3 nucleotides are TGTGCCAGCAGCCGTACTAGCGGGGCTTCAACGGATACGCAGTATTTT. It yields the protein CASSRTSGASTDTQYF. The chain joins TRBV7-8 to TRBJ2-3; 10 bases match TRBD2. Germline CDR1 and CDR2: SGHVS and FQNEAQ. Germline trimming cut 5 bases from V and 6 bases from J; bases unmatched to any gene: 11. The CDR3 runs to 16 residues.

In DNA, the CDR3 is TGTGCCAGCAGTGGCGAAGCCTGGGGGACAGGGGGCGTCGATGAGCAGTTCTTC. It codes for CASSGEAWGTGGVDEQFF. The chain recombines TRBV2 with TRBJ2-1; 12 nucleotides line up with TRBD1. Germline CDR1 reads SNHLY; CDR2 reads FYNNEI. J gave up 8 bases and V 4 bases, and 15 bases lay outside the gene matches. The CDR3 extends over 18 amino acids.

The chain is built from TRBV2 and TRBJ2-6, with 8 bases matching TRBD1. From germline, CDR1 is SNHLY and CDR2 FYNNEI. CDR3 length: 15 amino acids. V was pared by 6 bases and J by 5 bases, with 6 bases of the junction left unmatched. The CDR3 coding sequence is TGTGCCAGCAGCGAGGACAGGGCCAGGGCCAACGTCCTGACTTTC. Its protein is CASSEDRARANVLTF.

The rearrangement uses TRBV5-1 and TRBJ1-1; a possible D gene is TRBD1 (5 bases). CDR3 length: 15 residues. Per the germline V gene, CDR1 is SGHRS and CDR2 is YFSETQ. The V gene lost 4 bases and the J gene lost 0 bases, with 13 bases spanning the gap. This chain's CDR3 is CASSVQGIMNTEAFF. CDR3 nucleotides: TGCGCCAGCAGCGTCCAGGGCATCATGAACACTGAAGCTTTCTTT.

The rearrangement joins TRBV5-1 to TRBJ1-1; no reliable D call. Trimming cost V 4 bases and J 1 base, with 17 bases left between them. The CDR3 totals 16 residues. Germline loops: CDR1 SGHRS, CDR2 YFSETQ. The CDR3 DNA sequence: TGCGCCAGCAGCGTCGAACCTTGGAAGGGGAACACTGAAGCTTTCTTT. Translated: CASSVEPWKGNTEAFF.

The chain joins TRBV18 to TRBJ1-1; D not resolved. V lost 1 base and J 4 bases, leaving 16 bases between the germline ends. The CDR3 spans 16 residues. Germline V lookup: CDR1 KGHSH, CDR2 LQKENI. The CDR3 loop reads CASSPLPRRRVTEAFF. The CDR3 region has the DNA TGTGCCAGCTCACCACTTCCGAGGAGGAGGGTCACTGAAGCTTTCTTT. Combining the CDR3 with reference TRBV18 and TRBJ1-1 gives the whole variable domain NAGVMQNPRHLVRRRGQEARLRCSPMKGHSHVYWYRQLPEEGLKFMVYLQKENIIDESGMPKERFSAEFPKEGPSILRIQQVVRGDSAAYFCASSPLPRRRVTEAFFGQGTRLTVV.